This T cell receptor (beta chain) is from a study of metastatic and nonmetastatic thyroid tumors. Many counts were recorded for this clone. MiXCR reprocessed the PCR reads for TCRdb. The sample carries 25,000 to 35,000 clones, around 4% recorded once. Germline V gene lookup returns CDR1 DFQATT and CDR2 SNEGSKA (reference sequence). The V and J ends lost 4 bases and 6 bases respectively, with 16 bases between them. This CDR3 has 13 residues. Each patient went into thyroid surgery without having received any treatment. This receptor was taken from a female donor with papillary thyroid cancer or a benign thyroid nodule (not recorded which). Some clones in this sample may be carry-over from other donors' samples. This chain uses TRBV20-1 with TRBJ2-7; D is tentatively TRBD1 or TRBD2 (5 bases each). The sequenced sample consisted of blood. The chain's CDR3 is CSAMSSDGGEQYF. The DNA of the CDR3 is TGCAGTGCTATGTCGAGCGATGGGGGCGAGCAGTACTTC.